Following are 28 T cell receptor beta chains from one sample sequenced in a study of T-cell reconstitution after alpha-beta-depleted transplantation in children. The TCRbeta library was prepared with unique molecular identifiers. Each CDR3 protein gets one entry after TCRdb re-called the PCR reads with MiXCR. Of approximately 50,000 distinct CDR3 sequences listed, 52% were seen once; the top ten hold around two fifths. Sample: peripheral blood, taken before TCRalphabeta/CD19-depleted stem cell transplant. These TCRs come from a boy younger than two with SCID, due to receive a stem cell transplant.

The chain links TRBV6-4 to TRBJ2-5; 10 bases line up with TRBD2. The CDR3 length is 18 residues. Germline assignment: CDR1 MRHNA and CDR2 SNTAGT. V shed 3 bases and J 4 bases; nucleotides not matched to a gene: 14. In DNA, the CDR3 is TGTGCCAGCAGTGATCTCTACCGGGCTAGCGGGGGCCCAGAGACCCAGTACTTC. It translates to CASSDLYRASGGPETQYF.

The chain recombines TRBV4-1 with TRBJ2-7, with D possibly being TRBD1 (6 bases). V was shortened by 0 bases and J by 6 bases, with 12 bases between the two germline ends. The germline CDR1 and CDR2 sequences are MGHRA and YSYEKL. This CDR3 has 14 amino acids. CDR3 loop: CASSQESRGGEQYF. In DNA, the CDR3 is TGCGCCAGCAGCCAAGAATCCAGAGGGGGCGAGCAGTACTTC.

The J gene is TRBJ2-6, the V gene TRBV3-1, with no clear D. Germline assignment: CDR1 LGHDT and CDR2 YNNKEL (reference sequence). Trimming took 3 bases from V and 1 from J, leaving 4 bases between them. CDR3 size: 14 residues. The CDR3 sequence: CASSQGSGANVLTF. CDR3 coding DNA: TGTGCCAGCAGCCAGGGGTCTGGGGCCAACGTCCTGACTTTC.

This clonotype was recorded a few times. The chain recombines TRBV12-3 or TRBV12-4 with TRBJ2-2, with no clear D. The CDR3 totals 14 residues. Trimming pared 7 bases from V and 4 bases from J, leaving 13 bases between. CDR3 DNA: TGTGCCAGCACTCTGAAGTGGGGCACCGGGGAGCTGTTTTTT. This sequence encodes CASTLKWGTGELFF.

This clonotype was recorded once. This chain links TRBV7-9 with TRBJ1-4; D perhaps matches TRBD1 (5 bases). The CDR3 is 16 amino acids. The V gene's germline CDR1 is SEHNR and CDR2 FQNEAQ (reference sequence). The germline V and J ends were trimmed by 0 bases and 7 bases, with 15 bases remaining between them. The CDR3 nucleotides read TGTGCCAGCAGCTTAGCTCGATCCCAGGGAGGTGAAAAACTGTTTTTT. It is translated as CASSLARSQGGEKLFF.

In nucleotides, the CDR3 is TGTGCCAGCAGCCCCTCCCGGGGGGGCGGGGGGTTCTACGACACCGGGGAGCTGTTTTTT. This gives the protein CASSPSRGGGGFYDTGELFF. The V and J genes are TRBV4-2 and TRBJ2-2; TRBD2 matches 8 bases. CDR1 LGHNA and CDR2 YNFKEQ come from the germline V gene. Unmatched junction bases numbered 19, after V lost 4 bases and J lost 3 bases. The CDR3 spans 20 residues.

This clonotype was detected only a few times. This chain joins TRBV20-1 and TRBJ2-1; D call uncertain. Germline-derived CDR1 and CDR2 are DFQATT and SNEGSKA (reference sequence). V dropped 7 bases and J dropped 0 bases, with 13 bases sitting between them. The CDR3 has 14 residues. In DNA form, the CDR3 reads TGCAGTGTGAGTGCCCCCCGCTCCTACAATGAGCAGTTCTTC. Protein sequence: CSVSAPRSYNEQFF.

In this sample, this clonotype turned up a few times. This CDR3 is CASSQDSYEQYF. The DNA for the CDR3 is TGTGCCAGCAGCCAAGATAGCTACGAGCAGTACTTC. This chain uses TRBV4-2 with TRBJ2-7, with D unclear. Germline loops: CDR1 LGHNA, CDR2 YNFKEQ. CDR3 length: 12 amino acids. Deletions cut 0 bases from V and 3 bases from J, with 3 bases between.

The chain has TRBV20-1 and TRBJ2-5, with TRBD1 matching over 12 bases. CDR3 length: 14 amino acids. Germline V gene data show CDR1 as DFQATT and CDR2 as SNEGSKA (reference sequence). J was trimmed by 5 bases and V by 5 bases; bases with no gene match: 6. The CDR3 sequence: CSAPGTGGRETQYF. DNA of the CDR3: TGCAGTGCTCCCGGGACAGGGGGCCGCGAGACCCAGTACTTC.

The chain uses TRBV28 and TRBJ2-5; D may match TRBD1 or TRBD2 (5 bases each). V lost 6 bases to trimming and J lost 4 bases, with 12 bases between them. Germline V CDR1 and CDR2: MDHEN, SYDVKM. This CDR3 spans 13 amino acids. DNA of the CDR3: TGTGCCAGCAGCTCGGGACGAAGAGAGACCCAGTACTTC. Residues: CASSSGRRETQYF.

This chain joins TRBV12-3 or TRBV12-4 and TRBJ2-1, with a weak D call TRBD1 (5 bases). The V end was cut by 3 bases, the J end by 8 bases, with 11 bases between. The CDR3 runs to 13 residues. CDR3 region: CASSFRGLDEQFF. Here the CDR3 DNA reads TGTGCCAGCAGTTTTAGGGGATTGGATGAGCAGTTCTTC.

Here the CDR3 reads CSVDGRDRGTSGHEQYF. The CDR3 DNA follows: TGCAGCGTTGATGGTCGGGACAGGGGGACTAGCGGCCACGAGCAGTACTTC. The V and J genes are TRBV29-1 and TRBJ2-7; D might be TRBD1 or TRBD2, each matching 11 bases. Germline assignment: CDR1 SQVTM and CDR2 ANQGSEA. Trimming took off 3 bases at V and 5 bases at J, with 26 bases between the two ends. CDR3 length: 17 residues.

This clonotype was counted ten times or more. The V and J genes are TRBV10-2 and TRBJ1-1; a possible D gene is TRBD1 (5 bases). Deletions cut 8 bases from V and 0 bases from J, with 10 bases between. The CDR3 is made up of 13 amino acids. The germline gives CDR1 WSHSY, CDR2 SAAADI. The CDR3 DNA reads as TGCGCCAGCGAGGGACTGTTGAACACTGAAGCTTTCTTT. It encodes CASEGLLNTEAFF.

V and J are TRBV6-5 and TRBJ2-1; 8 bases are a match to TRBD2. The CDR3 runs 14 residues. Germline CDR1 and CDR2: MNHEY and SVGAGI. J gave up 3 bases and V 2 bases, and 0 bases lay outside the gene matches. CDR3 in DNA: TGTGCCAGCAGTTACCGGGGGGGCTACAATGAGCAGTTCTTC. Its protein product is CASSYRGGYNEQFF.

The chain links TRBV11-2 to TRBJ1-5, with 12 bases lining up with TRBD1. V shed 5 bases and J 1 base; nucleotides not matched to a gene: 9. The CDR3 runs 18 residues. CDR1 and CDR2 (germline): SGHAT, FQNNGV. The CDR3 DNA reads as TGTGCCAGCAGCCCCGGGACAGGGGGCATCAGGAGCAATCAGCCCCAGCATTTT. It yields the protein CASSPGTGGIRSNQPQHF.

The chain links TRBV5-1 to TRBJ2-2; weak D call: TRBD1 (6 bases). The germline V and J ends were trimmed by 3 bases and 6 bases, with 21 bases remaining between them. Germline values: CDR1 SGHRS, CDR2 YFSETQ. The CDR3 totals 17 residues. The chain's CDR3 is CASSSGARVNYAGELFF. CDR3 coding DNA: TGCGCCAGCAGCTCAGGGGCCAGGGTGAATTACGCCGGGGAGCTGTTTTTT.

This rearrangement joins TRBV15 to TRBJ2-5, with D unresolved. Germline CDR1 is LNHNV and CDR2 is YYDKDF (reference sequence). This CDR3 comprises 12 residues. Trimming pared 1 base from V and 1 base from J, leaving 1 base between. CDR3 region: CATSRGQETQYF. The DNA for the CDR3 is TGTGCCACCAGCAGAGGCCAAGAGACCCAGTACTTC.

The chain combines TRBV20-1 with TRBJ2-3; 11 bases line up with TRBD1. V lost 3 bases to trimming and J lost 4 bases; unmatched junction nucleotides: 6. Germline CDR1 is DFQATT and CDR2 is SNEGSKA (reference sequence). This CDR3 contains 15 residues. The CDR3 DNA is TGCAGTGCTAGCAACCGGGACAGGGGGTCAGATACGCAGTATTTT. Translating gives CSASNRDRGSDTQYF.

The table lists this clonotype with a few counts. The CDR3: CASSFQTGITGELFF. CDR3 DNA: TGTGCCAGCAGCTTCCAGACAGGGATCACCGGGGAGCTGTTTTTT. The chain couples TRBV11-2 to TRBJ2-2; 7 positions match TRBD1. CDR1 is SGHAT, CDR2 FQNNGV, per germline. V shed 3 bases and J 4 bases; nucleotides not matched to a gene: 5. The CDR3 extends over 15 amino acids.

DNA of the CDR3: TGCAGTGCTTTTCCAGGGGGGAGCTCCTACGAGCAGTACTTC. This sequence encodes CSAFPGGSSYEQYF. The V call is TRBV20-1, the J call TRBJ2-7; possible D gene TRBD1, 7 bases. The CDR3 length is 14 residues. Germline CDR1 reads DFQATT; CDR2 reads SNEGSKA (reference sequence). V lost 5 bases and J lost 0, with 14 bases in between.

This chain uses TRBV6-2 or TRBV6-3 with TRBJ2-4; the D gene is possibly TRBD2 (6 bases). CDR1 is MNHEY, CDR2 SVGEGT, per germline. This CDR3 spans 15 amino acids. The V end was cut by 5 bases, the J end by 7 bases, with 18 bases between. The CDR3 reads CASSPAFTGGNIQYF. CDR3 coding DNA: TGTGCCAGCAGTCCCGCCTTTACCGGAGGGAACATTCAGTACTTC.

The genes are TRBV7-2 and TRBJ2-1; D possibly corresponds to TRBD2 (5 bases). From germline, CDR1 is SGHTA and CDR2 FQGNSA. This CDR3 comprises 13 residues. Trimming removed 4 bases from V and 5 bases from J, with 9 bases in between. The chain's CDR3 is CASSWRAHNEQFF. The DNA for the CDR3 is TGTGCCAGCAGCTGGCGGGCCCACAATGAGCAGTTCTTC.

This clonotype was seen only a few times. The chain couples TRBV2 to TRBJ2-3; 10 nucleotides agree with TRBD2. The V gene end was trimmed by 2 bases and the J gene end by 2 bases; junction bases not matched to a gene: 4. The CDR3 is 16 amino acids. Germline V gene data show CDR1 as SNHLY and CDR2 as FYNNEI. The CDR3 protein is CASSEIAGGFTDTQYF. CDR3 bases: TGTGCCAGCAGTGAAATAGCGGGGGGATTCACAGATACGCAGTATTTT.

The chain carries TRBV27 and TRBJ2-5; TRBD2 matches at 11 bases. With V trimmed by 5 bases and J by 9 bases, 11 bases remained unmatched. Germline V lookup: CDR1 MNHEY, CDR2 SMNVEV (reference sequence). The CDR3 is 15 amino acids. In DNA, the CDR3 is TGTGCCAGCAGTCCCCGTCAAGAGACTAGCGGGGCCCAGTACTTC. Its protein is CASSPRQETSGAQYF.

The V gene is TRBV9, the J gene TRBJ2-1; 9 bases match TRBD2. Unmatched junction bases numbered 12, after V lost 2 bases and J lost 0 bases. Germline V gives CDR1 SGDLS, CDR2 YYNGEE. This CDR3 comprises 19 residues. The CDR3 bases are TGTGCCAGCAGCGTTGGGGCGGGGGGGTCCCCGAGCTCCTACAATGAGCAGTTCTTC. It encodes CASSVGAGGSPSSYNEQFF.

V is TRBV20-1 and J is TRBJ2-3; 9 bases map to TRBD2. CDR3 length: 14 residues. From germline, CDR1 is DFQATT and CDR2 SNEGSKA (reference sequence). Trimming at V came to 5 bases and at J to 5 bases, leaving 8 bases not matched to a gene. This chain's CDR3 is CSARAGGGGDTQYF. Here the CDR3 DNA reads TGCAGTGCTCGAGCGGGGGGCGGGGGAGATACGCAGTATTTT.

This clonotype appeared many times. V and J are TRBV11-2 and TRBJ2-4; D not certain. The germline CDR1 and CDR2 sequences are SGHAT and FQNNGV. Trimming removed 5 bases at V and 3 bases at J, with 8 bases between. The length of the CDR3 is 13 residues. The CDR3, as DNA: TGTGCCAGCAGCGCCACTAACAAAAACATTCAGTACTTC. It translates to CASSATNKNIQYF.

This sequence joins TRBV7-8 and TRBJ2-5; D ambiguous. Trimming removed 5 bases at V and 8 bases at J, with 9 bases between. CDR3 length: 11 amino acids. The germline CDR1 and CDR2 sequences are SGHVS and FQNEAQ. The CDR3 region is CASSPIGTQYF. The CDR3 DNA follows: TGTGCCAGCAGCCCTATCGGAACCCAGTACTTC. The whole variable domain, remainder taken from reference TRBV7-8 and TRBJ2-5, is GAGVSQSPRYKVAKRGQDVALRCDPISGHVSLFWYQQALGQGPEFLTYFQNEAQLDKSGLPSDRFFAERPEGSVSTLKIQRTQQEDSAVYLCASSPIGTQYFGPGTRLLVL.